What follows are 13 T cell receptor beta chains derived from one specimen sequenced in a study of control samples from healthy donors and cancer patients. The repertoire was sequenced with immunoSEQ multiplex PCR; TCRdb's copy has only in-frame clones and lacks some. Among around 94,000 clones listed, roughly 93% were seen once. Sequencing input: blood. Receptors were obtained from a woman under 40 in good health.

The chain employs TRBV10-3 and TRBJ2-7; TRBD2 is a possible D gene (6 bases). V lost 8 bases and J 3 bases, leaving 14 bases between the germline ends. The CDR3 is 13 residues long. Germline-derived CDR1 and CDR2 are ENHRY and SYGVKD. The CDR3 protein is CAIGGGLDYEQYF. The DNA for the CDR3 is TGTGCCATCGGGGGAGGTTTAGACTACGAGCAGTACTTC.

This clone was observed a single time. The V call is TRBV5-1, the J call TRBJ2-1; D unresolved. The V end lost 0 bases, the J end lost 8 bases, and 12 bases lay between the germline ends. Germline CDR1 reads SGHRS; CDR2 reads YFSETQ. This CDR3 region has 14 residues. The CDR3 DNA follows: TGCGCCAGCAGCTTGGGCCGGTTAGGCGATGAGCAGTTCTTC. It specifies CASSLGRLGDEQFF.

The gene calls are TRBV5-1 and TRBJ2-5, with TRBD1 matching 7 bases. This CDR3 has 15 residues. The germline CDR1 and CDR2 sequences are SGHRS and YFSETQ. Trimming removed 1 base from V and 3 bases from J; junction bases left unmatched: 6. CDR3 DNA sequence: TGCGCCAGCAGCTTGAGGTTAGGGGGCAAAGAGACCCAGTACTTC. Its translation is CASSLRLGGKETQYF.

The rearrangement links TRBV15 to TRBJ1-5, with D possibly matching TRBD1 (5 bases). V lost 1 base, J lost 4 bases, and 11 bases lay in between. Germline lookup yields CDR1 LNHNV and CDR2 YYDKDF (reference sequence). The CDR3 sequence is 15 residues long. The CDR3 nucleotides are TGTGCCACCAGCAGAGGTCGGGGGTCTAATCAGCCCCAGCATTTT. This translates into CATSRGRGSNQPQHF.

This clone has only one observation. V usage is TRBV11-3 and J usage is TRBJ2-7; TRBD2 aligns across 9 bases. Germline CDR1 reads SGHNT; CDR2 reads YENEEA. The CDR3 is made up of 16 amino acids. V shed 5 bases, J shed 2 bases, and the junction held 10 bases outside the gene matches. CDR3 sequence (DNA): TGTGCCAGCAGCCCCGGGACTAGCTATTTCACCTACGAGCAGTACTTC. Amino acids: CASSPGTSYFTYEQYF. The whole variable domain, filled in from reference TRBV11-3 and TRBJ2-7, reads EAGVVQSPRYKIIEKKQPVAFWCNPISGHNTLYWYLQNLGQGPELLIRYENEEAVDDSQLPKDRFSAERLKGVDSTLKIQPAELGDSAVYLCASSPGTSYFTYEQYFGPGTRLTVT.

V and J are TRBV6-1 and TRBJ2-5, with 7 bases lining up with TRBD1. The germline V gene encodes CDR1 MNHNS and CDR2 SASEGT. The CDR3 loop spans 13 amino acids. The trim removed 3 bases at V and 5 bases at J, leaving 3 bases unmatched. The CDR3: CASSDRGWETQYF. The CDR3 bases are TGTGCCAGCAGTGACAGGGGGTGGGAGACCCAGTACTTC.

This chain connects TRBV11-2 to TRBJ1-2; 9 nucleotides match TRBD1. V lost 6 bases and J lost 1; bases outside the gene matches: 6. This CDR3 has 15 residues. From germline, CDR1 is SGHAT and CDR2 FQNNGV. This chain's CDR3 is CASSQQGASNYGYTF. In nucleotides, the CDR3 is TGTGCCAGCAGTCAACAGGGGGCGAGTAACTATGGCTACACCTTC.

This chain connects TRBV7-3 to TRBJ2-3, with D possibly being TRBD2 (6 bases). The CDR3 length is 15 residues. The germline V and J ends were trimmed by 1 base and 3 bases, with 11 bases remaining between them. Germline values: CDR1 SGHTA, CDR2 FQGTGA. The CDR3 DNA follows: TGTGCCAGCAGCTTAAGTGTAGCGGTGACAGATACGCAGTATTTT. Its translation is CASSLSVAVTDTQYF.

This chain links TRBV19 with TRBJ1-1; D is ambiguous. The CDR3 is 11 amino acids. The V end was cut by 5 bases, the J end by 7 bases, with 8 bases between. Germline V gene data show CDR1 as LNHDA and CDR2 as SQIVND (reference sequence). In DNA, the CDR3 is TGTGCCAGTAGTTGGATCGGTGAAGCTTTCTTT. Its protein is CASSWIGEAFF.

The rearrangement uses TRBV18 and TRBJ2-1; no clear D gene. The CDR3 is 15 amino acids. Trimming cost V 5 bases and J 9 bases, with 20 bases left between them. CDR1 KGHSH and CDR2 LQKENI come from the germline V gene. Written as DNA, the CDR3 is TGTGCCAGCTCAATCGCATCCTCCTTTGCGCGTGAGCAGTTCTTC. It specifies CASSIASSFAREQFF.

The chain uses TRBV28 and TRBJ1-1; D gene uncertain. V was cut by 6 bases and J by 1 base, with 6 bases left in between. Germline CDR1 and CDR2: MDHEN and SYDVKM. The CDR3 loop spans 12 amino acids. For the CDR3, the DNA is TGTGCCAGCAGCCTAAAGAACACTGAAGCTTTCTTT. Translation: CASSLKNTEAFF.

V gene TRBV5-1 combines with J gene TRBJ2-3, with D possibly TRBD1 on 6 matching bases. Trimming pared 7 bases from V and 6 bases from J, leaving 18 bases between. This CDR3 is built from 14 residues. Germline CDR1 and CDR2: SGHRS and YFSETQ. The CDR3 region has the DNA TGCGCCAGCGACCCGGGACACAAGTTGGATACGCAGTATTTT. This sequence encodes CASDPGHKLDTQYF.

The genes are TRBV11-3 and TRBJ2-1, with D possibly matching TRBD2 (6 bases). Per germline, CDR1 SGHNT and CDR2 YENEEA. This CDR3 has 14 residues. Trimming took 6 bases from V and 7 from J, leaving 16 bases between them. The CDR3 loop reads CASRAQDRGNEQFF. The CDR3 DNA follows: TGTGCCAGCAGGGCTCAGGACCGGGGGAATGAGCAGTTCTTC. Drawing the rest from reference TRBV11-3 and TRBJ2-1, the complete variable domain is EAGVVQSPRYKIIEKKQPVAFWCNPISGHNTLYWYLQNLGQGPELLIRYENEEAVDDSQLPKDRFSAERLKGVDSTLKIQPAELGDSAVYLCASRAQDRGNEQFFGPGTRLTVL.